The entry that follows covers one T cell receptor beta chain sequence. The target antigen is unknown. Germline CDR1 DFQATT, CDR2 SNEGSKA (reference sequence). The CDR3 loop spans 15 amino acids. The trim removed 1 base at V and 4 bases at J, leaving 8 bases unmatched. This specimen comes from a study of blood T cells in healthy people across ages. Study-level results: Per-million-T-cell TCR beta diversity fell roughly linearly with age. Researchers said unsorted PBMCs prevented a conclusive naive versus antigen-experienced comparison.

Primed by a sample-barcoded 5' primer and a J-beta primer mix, a second PCR proceeded for about 6 to 11 cycles. Each cDNA molecule received a tag from a template-switch adaptor that had 12 random nucleotides. TCRdb ran MiXCR on the 5' RACE reads and lists one entry per CDR3 protein. In the table there are about 680,000 distinct CDR3 sequences, roughly 49% of which are singletons. The clonotype originates from an older woman in good health. Source material: blood. The V gene is TRBV20-1, the J gene TRBJ1-2, with TRBD1 matching 8 bases. The CDR3 loop reads CSARVAGGDGYGYTF. The CDR3 DNA reads TGCAGTGCTAGAGTGGCAGGGGGCGACGGCTATGGCTACACCTTC.